Following are 12 T cell receptor beta chains from one sample sequenced in a study of blood T cell repertoires in COVID-19. Profiled with immunoSEQ multiplex PCR; TCRdb holds only in-frame clones, not every one. The sample yields some 100,000 clones, roughly 88% seen once. The sequenced sample was peripheral blood. These receptors all come from a man aged 45-60 years with COVID-19, enrolled during active disease.

Here the CDR3 DNA reads TGTGCCAGCAGTCCTGGCGGCACCGGGGAGCTGTTTTTT. This codes for CASSPGGTGELFF. The chain carries TRBV12-3 or TRBV12-4 and TRBJ2-2, with D unresolved. The germline V and J ends were trimmed by 5 bases and 4 bases, with 8 bases remaining between them. The CDR3 sequence is 13 residues long.

This chain connects TRBV19 to TRBJ1-2, with 7 bases that match TRBD1. The length of the CDR3 is 15 residues. Germline V gene lookup returns CDR1 LNHDA and CDR2 SQIVND (reference sequence). Trimming at V came to 3 bases and at J to 2 bases, leaving 6 bases not matched to a gene. As DNA, the CDR3 is TGTGCCAGTAGTATGGTGGACAGGATAAACTATGGCTACACCTTC. Translated, it gives CASSMVDRINYGYTF.

The chain combines TRBV29-1 with TRBJ2-3, with 9 bases lining up with TRBD2. After removal of 4 bases from V and 1 base from J, the junction contained 3 bases not matched to a gene. The CDR3 loop spans 14 amino acids. CDR1 is SQVTM, CDR2 ANQGSEA, per germline. The CDR3 DNA follows: TGCAGCGTTGGCGGGGGGGCCGGCACAGATACGCAGTATTTT. Translating it yields CSVGGGAGTDTQYF.

V gene TRBV28 combines with J gene TRBJ2-6, with a tentative D call TRBD1 (5 bases). Trimming took off 4 bases at V and 1 base at J, with 20 bases between the two ends. The CDR3 sequence is 19 residues long. The germline gives CDR1 MDHEN, CDR2 SYDVKM. The CDR3 sequence: CASSSIRTRSASGANVLTF. The CDR3 bases are TGTGCCAGCAGTTCGATCCGGACACGCTCAGCGTCTGGGGCCAACGTCCTGACTTTC.

The chain combines TRBV11-2 with TRBJ2-7; D is uncertain. The CDR3 has 13 amino acids. Trimming stripped 1 base from V and 3 bases from J, with 7 bases between. Germline CDR1 reads SGHAT; CDR2 reads FQNNGV. The CDR3 sequence: CASSLGWSYEQYF. The CDR3 DNA follows: TGTGCCAGCAGCTTAGGTTGGAGCTACGAGCAGTACTTC.

The chain is built from TRBV7-6 and TRBJ1-2; D is unresolved. Germline V CDR1 and CDR2: SGHVS, FNYEAQ. This CDR3 is 12 amino acids long. V lost 8 bases and J lost 8, with 15 bases in between. The CDR3 region is CASGEGLSGYTF. The CDR3 DNA is TGTGCCAGCGGGGAGGGTCTTTCGGGCTACACCTTC.

This sequence joins TRBV4-2 and TRBJ2-2, with 9 bases matching TRBD2. This CDR3 comprises 17 residues. V lost 3 bases and J lost 0; bases outside the gene matches: 5. The germline V gene has CDR1 LGHNA and CDR2 YNFKEQ. CDR3 loop: CASSQASSGANTGELFF. In nucleotides, the CDR3 is TGTGCCAGCAGCCAGGCATCTAGCGGGGCGAACACCGGGGAGCTGTTTTTT.

A few counts support this clone. The chain links TRBV30 to TRBJ1-3; D possibly corresponds to TRBD1 (6 bases). The V gene's germline CDR1 is GTSNPN and CDR2 SVGIG (reference sequence). The CDR3 is made up of 13 amino acids. Trimming removed 2 bases at V and 1 base at J, with 6 bases between. The CDR3 here is CAWSQGSGNTIYF. In DNA, the CDR3 is TGTGCCTGGAGTCAGGGGTCTGGAAACACCATATATTTT.

V and J are TRBV6-5 and TRBJ2-7; no clear D. In germline, CDR1 is MNHEY, CDR2 SVGAGI. The CDR3 sequence is 12 residues long. Trimming shortened V by 2 bases and J by 4 bases, and 6 bases separated the two germline ends. CDR3 residues: CASSYAGYEQYF. The DNA for the CDR3 is TGTGCCAGCAGTTACGCCGGGTACGAGCAGTACTTC.

The chain links TRBV5-8 to TRBJ2-1, with D possibly TRBD1 on 6 matching bases. This CDR3 spans 15 amino acids. Trimming took off 4 bases at V and 5 bases at J, with 16 bases between the two ends. Germline V lookup: CDR1 SGHTS, CDR2 YDEGEE. CDR3 amino acids: CASSRQELGNNEQFF. As DNA, the CDR3 is TGTGCCAGCAGCCGACAGGAACTCGGGAACAATGAGCAGTTCTTC.

This chain uses TRBV2 with TRBJ1-2, with 8 bases matching TRBD1. This CDR3 is 14 amino acids long. Germline values: CDR1 SNHLY, CDR2 FYNNEI. V lost 8 bases, J lost 6 bases, and 11 bases stayed unmatched. The CDR3 DNA reads as TGTGCCAGCCAATATCCCGGACAGGGACATGGCTACACCTTC. This encodes CASQYPGQGHGYTF.

The genes are TRBV19 and TRBJ1-2; a possible D gene is TRBD1 (5 bases). This CDR3 spans 15 amino acids. V lost 10 bases, J lost 7 bases, and 25 bases lay in between. CDR1 and CDR2 from the germline V gene are LNHDA and SQIVND (reference sequence). In DNA, the CDR3 is TGTGCCACCTCCATTGGGGCAGGCAATTCTGGTGGCTACACCTTC. Amino acids: CATSIGAGNSGGYTF.